This T cell receptor (beta chain) was captured by sequencing in a study of CXCR3-negative and CXCR3-positive naive CD8 T cells. Study-wide results and limits: Comparison of naive cells showed more hydrophobic TRB CDR3s in CXCR3-positive than in CXCR3-negative naive cells.

Each TRB cDNA library was prepared by 5' RACE (with UMI labels). TCRdb reprocessed the 5' RACE reads; each CDR3 protein has one entry and no DNA is given. This table holds under 150,000 distinct CDR3 sequences. Note on this clonotype: Its antigen is not known.

Each CD8+ T cell subset was sorted in triplicate, over 250,000 cells each. The CDR3 is made up of 16 amino acids. The germline V gene encodes CDR1 SGHAT and CDR2 FQNNGV. The specimen sequenced was naive CXCR3+ CD8+ T cells from blood. Subset of the sample: CD45RO-CCR7+CD27+CD95- naive CD8+ T cells expressing CXCR3 (TNR3+). This chain connects TRBV11-2 to TRBJ1-1; with no DNA, the TCRdb D assignment of TRBD1 cannot be verified. The receptor's source is a human donor in good health. Some clones in this sample may be carry-over from other donors' samples. The CDR3 here is CASSLAGKTVYTEAFF.